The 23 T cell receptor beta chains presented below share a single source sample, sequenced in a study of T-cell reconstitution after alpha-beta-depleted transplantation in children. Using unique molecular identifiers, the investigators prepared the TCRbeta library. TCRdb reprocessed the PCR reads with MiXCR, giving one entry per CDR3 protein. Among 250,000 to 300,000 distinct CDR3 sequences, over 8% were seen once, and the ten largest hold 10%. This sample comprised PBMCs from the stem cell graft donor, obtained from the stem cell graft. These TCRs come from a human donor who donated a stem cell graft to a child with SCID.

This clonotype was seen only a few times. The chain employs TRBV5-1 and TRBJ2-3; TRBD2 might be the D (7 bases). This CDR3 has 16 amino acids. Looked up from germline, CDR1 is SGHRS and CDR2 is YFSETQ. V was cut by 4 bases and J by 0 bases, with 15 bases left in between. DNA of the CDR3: TGCGCCAGCAGCCAAGGGGGGGTTCGAAGCACAGATACGCAGTATTTT. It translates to CASSQGGVRSTDTQYF. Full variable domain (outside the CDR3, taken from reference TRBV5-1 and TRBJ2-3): KAGVTQTPRYLIKTRGQQVTLSCSPISGHRSVSWYQQTPGQGLQFLFEYFSETQRNKGNFPGRFSGRQFSNSRSEMNVSTLELGDSALYLCASSQGGVRSTDTQYFGPGTRLTVL.

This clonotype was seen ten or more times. The CDR3 bases are TGCGCCAGCAGCTCCGGGACTAACACCGGGGAGCTGTTTTTT. It specifies CASSSGTNTGELFF. The genes are TRBV5-1 and TRBJ2-2; possible D gene TRBD2, 6 bases. CDR1 is SGHRS, CDR2 YFSETQ, per germline. This CDR3 contains 14 residues. Trimming cost V 3 bases and J 2 bases, with 8 bases left between them.

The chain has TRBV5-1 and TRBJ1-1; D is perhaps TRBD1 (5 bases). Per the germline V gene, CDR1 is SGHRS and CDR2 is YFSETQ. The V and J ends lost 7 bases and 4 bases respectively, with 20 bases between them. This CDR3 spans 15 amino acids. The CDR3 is CASEPGRGKVTEAFF. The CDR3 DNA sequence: TGCGCCAGCGAACCCGGTCGGGGGAAGGTCACTGAAGCTTTCTTT.

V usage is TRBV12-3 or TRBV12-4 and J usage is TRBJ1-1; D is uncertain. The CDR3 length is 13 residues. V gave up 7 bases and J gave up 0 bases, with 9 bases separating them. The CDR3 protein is CASTRTLNTEAFF. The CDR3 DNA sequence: TGTGCCAGCACCAGGACCTTGAACACTGAAGCTTTCTTT.

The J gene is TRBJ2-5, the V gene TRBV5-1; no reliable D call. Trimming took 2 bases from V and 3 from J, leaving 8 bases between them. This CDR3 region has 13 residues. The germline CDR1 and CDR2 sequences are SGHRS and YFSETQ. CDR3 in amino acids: CASSLRIEETQYF. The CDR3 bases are TGCGCCAGCAGCTTAAGAATCGAAGAGACCCAGTACTTC.

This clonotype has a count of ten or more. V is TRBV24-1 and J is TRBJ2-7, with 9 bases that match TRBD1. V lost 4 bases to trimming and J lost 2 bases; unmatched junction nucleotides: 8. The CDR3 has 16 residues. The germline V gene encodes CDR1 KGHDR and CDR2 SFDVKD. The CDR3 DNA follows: TGTGCCACCAGTGACACGAGGGACAGGGCCACCTACGAGCAGTACTTC. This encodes CATSDTRDRATYEQYF.

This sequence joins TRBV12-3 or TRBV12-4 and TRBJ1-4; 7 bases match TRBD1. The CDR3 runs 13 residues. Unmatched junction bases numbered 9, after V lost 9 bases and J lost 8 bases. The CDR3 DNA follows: TGTGCCAGTAACAGACAGGGATCCGAAAAACTGTTTTTT. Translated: CASNRQGSEKLFF.

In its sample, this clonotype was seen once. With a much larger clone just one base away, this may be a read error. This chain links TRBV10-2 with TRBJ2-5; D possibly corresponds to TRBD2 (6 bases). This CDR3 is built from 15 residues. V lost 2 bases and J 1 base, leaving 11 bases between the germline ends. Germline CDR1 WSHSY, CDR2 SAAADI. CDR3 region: CASSEIREVQETQYF. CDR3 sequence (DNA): TGCGCCAGCAGTGAGATCAGGGAGGTCCAAGAGACCCAGTACTTC.

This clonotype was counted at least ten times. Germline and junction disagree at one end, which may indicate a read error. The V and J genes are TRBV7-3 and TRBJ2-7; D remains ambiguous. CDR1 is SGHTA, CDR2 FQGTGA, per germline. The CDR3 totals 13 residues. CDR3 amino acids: CASSLTTSSEQYF. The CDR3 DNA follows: TGTGCCAGCAGCTTAACGACGTCCTCCGAGCAGTACTTC.

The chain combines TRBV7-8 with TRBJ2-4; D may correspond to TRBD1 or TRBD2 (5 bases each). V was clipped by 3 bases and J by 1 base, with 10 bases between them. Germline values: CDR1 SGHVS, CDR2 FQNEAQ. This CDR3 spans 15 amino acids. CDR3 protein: CASSFGAAAKNIQYF. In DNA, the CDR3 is TGTGCCAGCAGCTTCGGGGCGGCGGCCAAAAACATTCAGTACTTC.

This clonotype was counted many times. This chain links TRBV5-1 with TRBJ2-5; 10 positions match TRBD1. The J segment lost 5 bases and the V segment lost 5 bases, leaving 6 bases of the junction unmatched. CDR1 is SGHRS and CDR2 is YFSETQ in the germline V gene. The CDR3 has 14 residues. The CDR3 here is CASRGTGELETQYF. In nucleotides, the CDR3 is TGCGCCAGCAGAGGGACAGGGGAATTGGAGACCCAGTACTTC.

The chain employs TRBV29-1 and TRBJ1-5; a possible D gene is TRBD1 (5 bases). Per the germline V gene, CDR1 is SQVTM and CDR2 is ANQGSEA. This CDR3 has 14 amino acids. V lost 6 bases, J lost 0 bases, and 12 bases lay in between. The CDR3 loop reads CSVRDGYSNQPQHF. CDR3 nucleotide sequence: TGCAGCGTACGGGACGGCTATAGCAATCAGCCCCAGCATTTT.

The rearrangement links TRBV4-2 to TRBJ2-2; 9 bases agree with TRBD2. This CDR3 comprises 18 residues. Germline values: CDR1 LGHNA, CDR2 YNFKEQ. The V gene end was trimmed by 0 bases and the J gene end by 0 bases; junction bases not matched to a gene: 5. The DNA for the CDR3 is TGTGCCAGCAGCCAAGATTCCAGCGGGGGGACGAACACCGGGGAGCTGTTTTTT. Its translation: CASSQDSSGGTNTGELFF.

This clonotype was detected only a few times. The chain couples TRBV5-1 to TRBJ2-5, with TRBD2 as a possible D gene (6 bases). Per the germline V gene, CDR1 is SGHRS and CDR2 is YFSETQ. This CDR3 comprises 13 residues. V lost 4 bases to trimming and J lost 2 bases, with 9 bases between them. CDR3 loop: CASSERGQETQYF. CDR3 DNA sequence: TGCGCCAGCAGCGAACGGGGGCAAGAGACCCAGTACTTC.

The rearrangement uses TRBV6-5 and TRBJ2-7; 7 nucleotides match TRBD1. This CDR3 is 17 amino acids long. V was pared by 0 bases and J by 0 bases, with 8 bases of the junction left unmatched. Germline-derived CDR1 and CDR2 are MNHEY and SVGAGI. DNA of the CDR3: TGTGCCAGCAGTTACTCGTCCCGGGACAGCAGCTCCTACGAGCAGTACTTC. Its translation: CASSYSSRDSSSYEQYF.

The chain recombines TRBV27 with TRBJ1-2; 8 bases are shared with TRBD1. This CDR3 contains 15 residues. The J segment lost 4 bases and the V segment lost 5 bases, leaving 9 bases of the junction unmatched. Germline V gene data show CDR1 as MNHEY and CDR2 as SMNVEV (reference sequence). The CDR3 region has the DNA TGTGCCAGCAGTAGGCGGGGGACAGGAATCTATGGCTACACCTTC. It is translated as CASSRRGTGIYGYTF.

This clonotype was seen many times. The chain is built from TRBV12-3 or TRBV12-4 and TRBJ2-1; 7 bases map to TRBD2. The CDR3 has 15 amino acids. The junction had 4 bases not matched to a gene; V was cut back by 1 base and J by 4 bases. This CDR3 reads CASSLGGTIYNEQFF. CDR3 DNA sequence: TGTGCCAGCAGTTTAGGGGGGACTATATACAATGAGCAGTTCTTC.

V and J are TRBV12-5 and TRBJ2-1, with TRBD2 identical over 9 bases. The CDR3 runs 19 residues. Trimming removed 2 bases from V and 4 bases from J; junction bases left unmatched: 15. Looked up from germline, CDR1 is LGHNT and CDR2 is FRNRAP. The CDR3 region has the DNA TGTGCTAGTGGTTTGCCACGCCACCCGGCTAGCGGGGAATACAATGAGCAGTTCTTC. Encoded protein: CASGLPRHPASGEYNEQFF. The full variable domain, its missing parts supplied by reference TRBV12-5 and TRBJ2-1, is DARVTQTPRHKVTEMGQEVTMRCQPILGHNTVFWYRQTMMQGLELLAYFRNRAPLDDSGMPKDRFSAEMPDATLATLKIQPSEPRDSAVYFCASGLPRHPASGEYNEQFFGPGTRLTVL.

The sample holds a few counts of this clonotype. The CDR3 reads CASRWGRQGALGNEQFF. DNA of the CDR3: TGTGCCAGCAGGTGGGGTAGACAGGGGGCCCTGGGTAATGAGCAGTTCTTC. The chain joins TRBV6-1 to TRBJ2-1, with 10 positions matching TRBD1. Unmatched junction bases numbered 15, after V lost 6 bases and J lost 7 bases. CDR1 is MNHNS and CDR2 is SASEGT in the germline V gene. The CDR3 totals 17 residues.

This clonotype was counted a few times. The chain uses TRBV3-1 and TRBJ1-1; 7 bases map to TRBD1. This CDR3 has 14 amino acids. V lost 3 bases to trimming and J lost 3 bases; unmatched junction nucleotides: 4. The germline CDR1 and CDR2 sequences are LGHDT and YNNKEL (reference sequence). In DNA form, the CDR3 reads TGTGCCAGCAGCCAGGGACAGACATACACTGAAGCTTTCTTT. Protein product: CASSQGQTYTEAFF.

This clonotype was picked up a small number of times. CDR3 coding DNA: TGTGCCAGCAGACATACGGGACAACCCTCCTACGAGCAGTACTTC. Translation: CASRHTGQPSYEQYF. The chain couples TRBV6-1 to TRBJ2-7, with D perhaps matching TRBD1 (6 bases). The CDR3 consists of 15 residues. Trimming left V 6 bases short and J 0 bases short, with 15 bases between. The germline CDR1 and CDR2 sequences are MNHNS and SASEGT.

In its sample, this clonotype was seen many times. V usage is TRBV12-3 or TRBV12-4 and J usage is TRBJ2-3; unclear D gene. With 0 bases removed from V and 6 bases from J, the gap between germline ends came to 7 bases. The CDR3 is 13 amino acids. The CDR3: CASSLAPRDTQYF. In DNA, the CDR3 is TGTGCCAGCAGTTTAGCTCCCCGGGATACGCAGTATTTT.

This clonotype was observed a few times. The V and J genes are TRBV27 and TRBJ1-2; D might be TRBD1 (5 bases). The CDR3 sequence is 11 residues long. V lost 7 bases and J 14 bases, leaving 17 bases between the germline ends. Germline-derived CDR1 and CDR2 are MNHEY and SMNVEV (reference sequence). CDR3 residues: CASTFLGPQTF. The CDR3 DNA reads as TGTGCCAGCACTTTCCTGGGACCCCAGACCTTC.